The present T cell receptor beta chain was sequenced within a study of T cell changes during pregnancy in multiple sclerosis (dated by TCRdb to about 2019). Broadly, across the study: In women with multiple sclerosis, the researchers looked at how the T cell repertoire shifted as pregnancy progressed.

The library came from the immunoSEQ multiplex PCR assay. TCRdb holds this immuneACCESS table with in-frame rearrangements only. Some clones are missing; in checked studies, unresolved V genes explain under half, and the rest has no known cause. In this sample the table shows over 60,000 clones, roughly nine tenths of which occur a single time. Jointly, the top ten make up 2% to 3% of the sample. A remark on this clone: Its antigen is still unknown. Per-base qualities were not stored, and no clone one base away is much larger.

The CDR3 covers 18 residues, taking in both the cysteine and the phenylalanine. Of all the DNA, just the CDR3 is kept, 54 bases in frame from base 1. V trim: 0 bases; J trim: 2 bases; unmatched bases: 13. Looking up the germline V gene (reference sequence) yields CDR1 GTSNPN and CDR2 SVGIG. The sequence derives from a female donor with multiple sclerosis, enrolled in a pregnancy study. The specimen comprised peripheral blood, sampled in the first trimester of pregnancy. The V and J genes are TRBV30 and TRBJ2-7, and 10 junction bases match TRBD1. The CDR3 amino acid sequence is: CAWSVTLLTGGIPYEQYF. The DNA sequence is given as TGTGCCTGGAGTGTAACATTGTTGACAGGGGGCATCCCCTACGAGCAGTACTTC.